These 30 T cell receptor beta chains came from one sample sequenced in a study of T cell clonotyping in hematopoietic cell transplantation (dated by TCRdb to about 2021). The library was prepared using the immunoSEQ multiplex PCR assay. Imported from immuneACCESS, the table was reduced by TCRdb to in-frame sequences with V and J called. These copies leave out some clones; in studies compared against another copy, an unresolved V gene accounts for under half, and the cause of the remainder is not known. The sample table contains 13,000 or so clones; only one count was recorded for about 97% of them. The ten largest account for approximately 4% of the sample. According to the study, the label for this sample's time point signals: 30 days after allo-HCT. The source was peripheral blood mononuclear cells, collected 30 days after allogeneic stem cell transplant. Receptors originate from a female patient aged 50 to 65 who had an allogeneic stem cell transplant from an unrelated donor, so T cells may come from the graft donor. Some clones in this sample may be carry-over from other donors' samples.

V is TRBV4-1 and J is TRBJ1-2; TRBD1 agrees at 9 bases. The CDR3 totals 14 residues. CDR1 is MGHRA and CDR2 is YSYEKL in the germline V gene. The ends lost 2 bases at V and 5 bases at J; junction bases unmatched: 3. The CDR3 protein is CASSQTGGLYGYTF. The DNA of the CDR3 is TGCGCCAGCAGCCAAACAGGGGGCTTATATGGCTACACCTTC.

CDR3 loop: CASSPPGTASGNTIYF. DNA of the CDR3: TGTGCCAGCTCACCACCTGGGACGGCTTCTGGAAACACCATATATTTT. This sequence joins TRBV18 and TRBJ1-3, with D tentatively TRBD1 (5 bases). CDR3 length: 16 amino acids. Germline loops: CDR1 KGHSH, CDR2 LQKENI. V dropped 0 bases and J dropped 1 base, with 10 bases sitting between them.

The rearrangement uses TRBV5-5 and TRBJ1-6, with D possibly being TRBD1 (5 bases). The CDR3 consists of 15 residues. From germline, CDR1 is SGHKS and CDR2 YYEKEE (reference sequence). V lost 5 bases, J lost 6 bases, and 15 bases lay in between. CDR3 amino acids: CASSPRGGTNSPLHF. The DNA for the CDR3 is TGTGCCAGCAGTCCTCGGGGGGGAACTAATTCACCCCTCCACTTT.

The chain carries TRBV6-5 and TRBJ2-3; TRBD2 aligns across 8 bases. The V segment lost 2 bases and the J segment 3 bases; nucleotides outside the gene matches: 7. Germline CDR1 is MNHEY and CDR2 is SVGAGI. The CDR3 totals 16 residues. The CDR3 sequence is CASSYVPGGATDTQYF. The CDR3 DNA sequence: TGTGCCAGCAGTTACGTTCCCGGGGGGGCTACAGATACGCAGTATTTT.

The CDR3 DNA is TGCGCCAGCAGCCCCGGGACAGGGCCCTACAATGAGCAGTTCTTC. Protein product: CASSPGTGPYNEQFF. The chain carries TRBV5-1 and TRBJ2-1; 9 bases are a match to TRBD1. Germline V gives CDR1 SGHRS, CDR2 YFSETQ. The CDR3 loop spans 15 amino acids. The V and J ends lost 4 bases and 2 bases, in that order; junction bases with no gene match: 4.

The chain uses TRBV18 and TRBJ2-1; maybe TRBD1 (6 bases). The V end lost 6 bases, the J end lost 6 bases, and 15 bases lay between the germline ends. CDR1 is KGHSH, CDR2 LQKENI, per germline. This CDR3 is 14 amino acids long. CDR3 DNA: TGTGCCAGCTCCTCACGGGCAGGGGTCAATGAGCAGTTCTTC. It translates to CASSSRAGVNEQFF.

V usage is TRBV30 and J usage is TRBJ1-2; D not certain. The germline V gene has CDR1 GTSNPN and CDR2 SVGIG (reference sequence). The CDR3 consists of 16 residues. V was cut by 3 bases and J by 0 bases, with 17 bases left in between. The CDR3: CAWSPGGRLPNYGYTF. DNA of the CDR3: TGTGCCTGGAGCCCGGGAGGGAGGCTGCCTAACTATGGCTACACCTTC.

This rearrangement joins TRBV5-6 to TRBJ2-7; D not resolved. The CDR3 is made up of 11 amino acids. Germline V CDR1 and CDR2: SGHDT, YYEEEE. Between the trimmed V and J ends, which lost 1 base and 7 bases, there was a span of 6 bases. The CDR3 region has the DNA TGTGCCAGCAGCTTGTGGGGAGAGCAGTACTTC. Amino acid sequence: CASSLWGEQYF.

The chain combines TRBV30 with TRBJ1-6; 10 bases line up with TRBD1. Germline V gene sequence: CDR1 GTSNPN, CDR2 SVGIG (reference sequence). J was trimmed by 9 bases and V by 4 bases; bases with no gene match: 9. The CDR3 runs to 15 residues. The CDR3 coding sequence is TGTGCCTGGAAACCCAAGACAGGGGGCGCTTCACCCCTCCACTTT. It is translated as CAWKPKTGGASPLHF.

The chain links TRBV12-5 to TRBJ2-7; maybe TRBD1 (5 bases). V lost 2 bases to trimming and J lost 2 bases, with 10 bases between them. Germline loops: CDR1 LGHNT, CDR2 FRNRAP. This CDR3 region has 14 residues. In nucleotides, the CDR3 is TGTGCTAGTGGTTTGACCGACAGAGCCTACGAGCAGTACTTC. The encoded protein is CASGLTDRAYEQYF.

The chain recombines TRBV14 with TRBJ1-2; no clear D gene. Germline lookup yields CDR1 SGHDN and CDR2 FVKESK. CDR3 length: 14 residues. Between the trimmed V and J ends, which lost 1 base and 4 bases, there was a span of 10 bases. CDR3 bases: TGTGCCAGCAGCCAAGGATCTGGGTTCTATGGCTACACCTTC. It codes for CASSQGSGFYGYTF. The whole variable domain, filled in from reference TRBV14 and TRBJ1-2, reads EAGVTQFPSHSVIEKGQTVTLRCDPISGHDNLYWYRRVMGKEIKFLLHFVKESKQDESGMPNNRFLAERTGGTYSTLKVQPAELEDSGVYFCASSQGSGFYGYTFGSGTRLTVV.

The V gene is TRBV19, the J gene TRBJ1-1, with D maybe TRBD1 (6 bases). V was cut by 5 bases and J by 4 bases, with 11 bases left in between. Germline-derived CDR1 and CDR2 are LNHDA and SQIVND (reference sequence). The CDR3 spans 13 residues. The CDR3 bases are TGTGCCAGTAGTTGGGGGCGAGGCACTGAAGCTTTCTTT. Protein sequence: CASSWGRGTEAFF.

This chain joins TRBV5-8 and TRBJ1-2, with unresolved D. The CDR3 contains 14 residues. Germline-derived CDR1 and CDR2 are SGHTS and YDEGEE. V lost 4 bases and J lost 3, with 13 bases in between. The CDR3 sequence is CASSPRTDYYGYTF. The CDR3 DNA reads TGTGCCAGCAGCCCCCGTACGGACTACTATGGCTACACCTTC.

The CDR3 reads CASSAHRGTGELFF. The DNA for the CDR3 is TGTGCCAGCAGTGCCCACAGGGGCACCGGGGAGCTGTTTTTT. This sequence joins TRBV25-1 and TRBJ2-2, with 7 bases fitting TRBD1. The germline V gene has CDR1 MGHDK and CDR2 SYGVNS. This CDR3 is built from 14 residues. V was pared by 4 bases and J by 4 bases, with 3 bases of the junction left unmatched.

On this clone: Its ends do not fully match the called genes, so a read error is possible. The chain couples TRBV5-1 to TRBJ2-3; 7 bases agree with TRBD1. The CDR3 contains 11 residues. The germline V gene encodes CDR1 SGHRS and CDR2 YFSETQ. CDR3 sequence reads: CASARQGYAVF. The CDR3 DNA follows: TGCGCCAGCGCCCGACAGGGATACGCAGTATTT.

This chain joins TRBV4-2 and TRBJ2-7, with D uncertain. Germline assignment: CDR1 LGHNA and CDR2 YNFKEQ. The V and J ends lost 4 bases and 3 bases respectively, with 10 bases between them. The CDR3 contains 13 residues. As DNA, the CDR3 is TGTGCCAGCAGCCTCACCGAGAGCTACGAGCAGTACTTC. Its protein is CASSLTESYEQYF.

The V and J genes are TRBV12-5 and TRBJ1-4; D is possibly TRBD1 (6 bases). The ends were cut back, 4 bases at V and 5 bases at J, with 11 bases in the middle. The CDR3 consists of 14 residues. Looked up from germline, CDR1 is LGHNT and CDR2 is FRNRAP. For the CDR3, the DNA is TGTGCTAGTGGTTCTGGGGGGGGCAATGAAAAACTGTTTTTT. Its protein product is CASGSGGGNEKLFF.

The count of this clone is one. The gene calls are TRBV2 and TRBJ1-4; maybe TRBD1 (5 bases). The ends were cut back, 10 bases at V and 6 bases at J, with 24 bases in the middle. The CDR3 is 16 amino acids. Germline values: CDR1 SNHLY, CDR2 FYNNEI. The DNA of the CDR3 is TGTGCCACTACATTGATCCACATAGGGGTTGATGAAAAACTGTTTTTT. This codes for CATTLIHIGVDEKLFF.

The V call is TRBV14, the J call TRBJ2-7; TRBD1 or TRBD2 may be the D gene (5 bases each). CDR1 is SGHDN, CDR2 FVKESK, per germline. The CDR3 loop spans 13 amino acids. Trimming pared 6 bases from V and 6 bases from J, leaving 15 bases between. CDR3 bases: TGTGCCAGCAGACCCTCTGGTGGGGGCGAGCAGTACTTC. Its translation: CASRPSGGGEQYF.

This sequence joins TRBV30 and TRBJ1-5; perhaps TRBD1 as D (5 bases). This CDR3 is built from 18 residues. V was cut by 0 bases and J by 6 bases, with 24 bases left in between. Germline V gene data show CDR1 as GTSNPN and CDR2 as SVGIG (reference sequence). The CDR3 region has the DNA TGTGCCTGGAGTGTACGTTTTGCGCGGGGCAGTGGAGTTCAGCCCCAGCATTTT. Protein: CAWSVRFARGSGVQPQHF.

This clone was counted once. The chain couples TRBV6-1 to TRBJ1-3; 7 bases line up with TRBD1. Germline V lookup: CDR1 MNHNS, CDR2 SASEGT. The J segment lost 0 bases and the V segment lost 7 bases, leaving 6 bases of the junction unmatched. The CDR3 covers 15 residues. CDR3 loop: CASKRDSRSGNTIYF. CDR3 in DNA: TGTGCCAGCAAAAGGGACAGCCGCTCTGGAAACACCATATATTTT.

The rearrangement uses TRBV11-2 and TRBJ2-1; D gene unclear. The germline V and J ends were trimmed by 0 bases and 10 bases, with 13 bases remaining between them. CDR3 length: 14 amino acids. Looked up from germline, CDR1 is SGHAT and CDR2 is FQNNGV. The CDR3 bases are TGTGCCAGCAGCTTAGATCCCGTATGGGAAGAGCAGTTCTTC. Residues: CASSLDPVWEEQFF.

This clone appeared a few times. The V gene is TRBV7-9, the J gene TRBJ2-5; tentatively, D is TRBD2 (6 bases). Trimming stripped 7 bases from V and 5 bases from J, with 20 bases between. Germline lookup yields CDR1 SEHNR and CDR2 FQNEAQ (reference sequence). The CDR3 is 15 amino acids. This CDR3 reads CASTPTTGTGETQYF. The CDR3 nucleotides read TGTGCCAGCACCCCAACCACCGGGACTGGGGAGACCCAGTACTTC.

The chain carries TRBV6-5 and TRBJ1-6; no clear D gene. The CDR3 covers 15 residues. Germline CDR1 reads MNHEY; CDR2 reads SVGAGI. V dropped 4 bases and J dropped 7 bases, with 14 bases sitting between them. Here the CDR3 reads CASSLDPRTNSPLHF. The CDR3 coding sequence is TGTGCCAGCAGTTTAGACCCCCGAACCAATTCACCCCTCCACTTT.

The rearrangement joins TRBV6-5 to TRBJ1-2; TRBD1 agrees at 10 bases. Germline CDR1 reads MNHEY; CDR2 reads SVGAGI. J lost 4 bases, V lost 8 bases, and 10 bases had no gene match. This CDR3 has 15 amino acids. CDR3 DNA sequence: TGTGCCAGCGGGACAGGGGACCCCGAGGGCTATGGCTACACCTTC. Its protein product is CASGTGDPEGYGYTF.

The chain links TRBV30 to TRBJ2-7; D gene ambiguous. Trimming removed 0 bases at V and 2 bases at J, with 8 bases between. Germline CDR1 is GTSNPN and CDR2 is SVGIG (reference sequence). The CDR3 spans 13 residues. The CDR3 is CAWSVGYAYEQYF. CDR3 nucleotides: TGTGCCTGGAGTGTAGGCTATGCCTACGAGCAGTACTTC.

This clone has a single count. The J gene is TRBJ2-1, the V gene TRBV11-2, with a possible D match to TRBD2 (6 bases). CDR3 length: 11 amino acids. Per germline, CDR1 SGHAT and CDR2 FQNNGV. Trimming pared 5 bases from V and 10 bases from J, leaving 9 bases between. CDR3 in amino acids: CASSNREEQFF. In DNA, the CDR3 is TGTGCCAGCAGCAATCGGGAGGAGCAGTTCTTC.

The chain carries TRBV10-3 and TRBJ2-2; 7 nucleotides line up with TRBD1. Germline V gene lookup returns CDR1 ENHRY and CDR2 SYGVKD. Germline trimming cut 9 bases from V and 0 bases from J; bases unmatched to any gene: 4. The CDR3 runs to 14 residues. The CDR3 here is CAMKGAANTGELFF. In DNA form, the CDR3 reads TGTGCCATGAAGGGGGCTGCGAACACCGGGGAGCTGTTTTTT.

This clone is a singleton in its sample. The chain is built from TRBV11-2 and TRBJ2-7; 8 nucleotides align to TRBD1. This CDR3 is built from 14 residues. CDR1 is SGHAT, CDR2 FQNNGV, per germline. J was trimmed by 5 bases and V by 3 bases; bases with no gene match: 6. The CDR3 DNA is TGTGCCAGCAGCTTTCCCAGGGGGCAGCACGAGCAGTACTTC. Amino acid sequence: CASSFPRGQHEQYF.

The chain employs TRBV27 and TRBJ1-4; TRBD1 agrees at 8 bases. CDR1 MNHEY and CDR2 SMNVEV come from the germline V gene (reference sequence). With 5 bases clipped from V and 6 bases from J, the junction kept 8 bases outside the gene matches. The CDR3 totals 15 residues. CDR3 DNA: TGTGCCAGCAGTCCTAGGTCGACAGGGGATGAAAAACTGTTTTTT. It yields the protein CASSPRSTGDEKLFF. The full variable domain, in which reference TRBV27 and TRBJ1-4 provide the parts outside the CDR3, is EAQVTQNPRYLITVTGKKLTVTCSQNMNHEYMSWYRQDPGLGLRQIYYSMNVEVTDKGDVPEGYKVSRKEKRNFPLILESPSPNQTSLYFCASSPRSTGDEKLFFGSGTQLSVL.